This T cell receptor (beta chain) was identified during a study of blood T cells in healthy people across ages. The second PCR ran roughly 7 to 12 cycles with a sample-barcoded 5' primer and J-beta primers. From the 5' RACE reads, TCRdb called clonotypes with MiXCR, one entry per CDR3 protein. The table includes roughly 2 million distinct CDR3 sequences, just under 50% detected once. Healthy Russian Caucasian donors spanned ages 6 to 90 years. Study results and limitations: Relative to aged donors, long-lived donors carried more naive CD4+ cells and displayed higher diversity. Age showed a roughly linear inverse relationship with TCR beta diversity per million T cells.

Concerning this clonotype itself: The antigen is not known.

The V gene's germline CDR1 is SQVTM and CDR2 ANQGSEA. After removal of 3 bases from V and 8 bases from J, the junction contained 12 bases not matched to a gene. The CDR3 consists of 15 residues. Input material: blood. The TCR sequence derives from a woman in her forties in good health. This chain connects TRBV29-1 to TRBJ1-2; TRBD1 agrees at 10 bases. CDR3 loop: CSVEPRQGAVGGYTF. The CDR3 nucleotides read TGCAGCGTTGAGCCGAGACAGGGGGCCGTTGGGGGCTACACCTTC.